There are a few counts of the clone carrying this TCR beta chain. Germline CDR1 and CDR2: SGHAT and FQNNGV. Trimming stripped 1 base from V and 0 bases from J, with 12 bases between. The CDR3 has 16 amino acids. This entry comes from a study of cytomegalovirus exposure and HLA in healthy donors. 60 Vbeta and 13 Jbeta primers were used in PCR. Using immunoSEQ multiplex PCR, the repertoire was profiled, and TCRdb retains in-frame clones only, with some absent. The sample has 200,000 to 250,000 clones; around 76% are singletons. Material: PBMCs. V gene TRBV11-2 combines with J gene TRBJ1-2; D gene uncertain. The TCR comes from a man aged 18 to 29 in good health and CMV-seronegative. CDR3 amino acids: CASSLAADPANYGYTF. CDR3 DNA: TGTGCCAGCAGCTTAGCGGCGGATCCAGCTAACTATGGCTACACCTTC.